This TCR beta chain was identified in a study of regulatory T cells in long-lasting Graves disease. The time point here: persistent/refractory GD, antithyroid drugs over 5 years with positive TRAb. Following extraction of RNA from PBMCs, that RNA was used to make the TCR library. Libraries of TCR beta came from iRepertoire HTBI primers plus Arm-PCR of CDR3 regions. TCRdb re-derived calls from the multiplex PCR reads in MiXCR, one entry per CDR3 protein. The repertoire has 700,000 or so distinct CDR3 sequences, about 32% of them found once; the top ten carry 40% to 55%. This clonotype turned up a few times. Sequences were derived from peripheral blood mononuclear cells (PBMCs), sampled when the disease was refractory, from a patient treated with antithyroid drugs. The sequence derives from a female donor with Graves disease.

This chain's CDR3 is CASSQQDGRDQPQHF. CDR3 sequence (DNA): TGTGCCAGCAGTCAACAGGATGGAAGGGATCAGCCCCAGCATTTT. The V gene is TRBV28, the J gene TRBJ1-5; a weak D match, TRBD1 (5 bases). The V and J ends lost 5 bases and 5 bases respectively, with 16 bases between them. The CDR3 runs to 15 residues. CDR1 and CDR2 from the germline V gene are MDHEN and SYDVKM.